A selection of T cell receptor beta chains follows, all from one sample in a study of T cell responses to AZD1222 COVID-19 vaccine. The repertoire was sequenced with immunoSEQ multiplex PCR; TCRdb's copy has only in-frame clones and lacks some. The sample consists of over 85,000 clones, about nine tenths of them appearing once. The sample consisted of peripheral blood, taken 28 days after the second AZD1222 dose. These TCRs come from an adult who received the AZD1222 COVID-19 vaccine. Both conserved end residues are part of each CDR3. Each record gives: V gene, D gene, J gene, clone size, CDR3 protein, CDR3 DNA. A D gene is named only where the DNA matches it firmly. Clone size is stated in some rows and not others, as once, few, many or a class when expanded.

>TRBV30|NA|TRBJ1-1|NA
CAWKWLGGGSEAFF
TGTGCCTGGAAATGGCTAGGGGGGGGTTCTGAAGCTTTCTTT
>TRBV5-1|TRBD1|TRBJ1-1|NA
CASSLQGANTEAFF
TGCGCCAGCAGTTTACAGGGGGCGAACACTGAAGCTTTCTTT
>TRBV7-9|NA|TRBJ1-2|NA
CASSLVGPDYGYTF
TGTGCCAGCAGCTTAGTAGGGCCAGACTATGGCTACACCTTC
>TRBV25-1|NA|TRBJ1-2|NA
CASSDPPGQPNYGYTF
TGTGCCAGCAGTGACCCACCGGGACAACCTAACTATGGCTACACCTTC
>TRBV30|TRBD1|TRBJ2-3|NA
CAWTPGQLTDTQYF
TGTGCCTGGACGCCGGGACAGCTTACAGATACGCAGTATTTT
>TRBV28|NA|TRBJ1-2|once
CASSSGTALSYGYTF
TGTGCCAGCAGTTCCGGGACTGCTCTATCCTATGGCTACACCTTC
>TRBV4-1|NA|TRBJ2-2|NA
CASSQVENANTGELFF
TGCGCCAGCAGCCAAGTGGAGAACGCGAACACCGGGGAGCTGTTTTTT
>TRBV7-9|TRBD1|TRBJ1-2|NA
CASSGQGDYGYTF
TGTGCCAGCAGCGGACAGGGAGATTATGGCTACACCTTC
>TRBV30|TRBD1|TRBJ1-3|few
CAWTRTGATSGNTIYF
TGTGCCTGGACAAGGACAGGGGCAACCTCTGGAAACACCATATATTTT
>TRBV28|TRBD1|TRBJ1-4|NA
CASSLPQGARPNEKLFF
TGTGCCAGCAGTCTCCCACAGGGGGCGCGGCCTAATGAAAAACTGTTTTTT
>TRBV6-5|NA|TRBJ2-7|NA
CASSYSSTTPYEQYF
TGTGCCAGCAGTTACTCTTCCACCACACCCTACGAGCAGTACTTC
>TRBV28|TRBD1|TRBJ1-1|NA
CASRWTGATEAFF
TGTGCCAGCAGATGGACAGGGGCCACTGAAGCTTTCTTT
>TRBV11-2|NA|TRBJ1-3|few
CASSLERASSGNTIYF
TGTGCCAGCAGCTTAGAGAGGGCGAGCTCTGGAAACACCATATATTTT
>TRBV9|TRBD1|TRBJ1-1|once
CASSATGGWTEAFF
TGTGCCAGCAGCGCGACAGGGGGCTGGACTGAAGCTTTCTTT
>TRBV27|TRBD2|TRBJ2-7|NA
CASRQNALAASGEQYF
TGTGCCAGCAGACAGAATGCCCTAGCGGCCTCAGGGGAGCAGTACTTC
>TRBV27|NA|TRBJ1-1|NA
CASTSPHRNTEAFF
TGTGCCAGCACCTCCCCCCATAGGAACACTGAAGCTTTCTTT